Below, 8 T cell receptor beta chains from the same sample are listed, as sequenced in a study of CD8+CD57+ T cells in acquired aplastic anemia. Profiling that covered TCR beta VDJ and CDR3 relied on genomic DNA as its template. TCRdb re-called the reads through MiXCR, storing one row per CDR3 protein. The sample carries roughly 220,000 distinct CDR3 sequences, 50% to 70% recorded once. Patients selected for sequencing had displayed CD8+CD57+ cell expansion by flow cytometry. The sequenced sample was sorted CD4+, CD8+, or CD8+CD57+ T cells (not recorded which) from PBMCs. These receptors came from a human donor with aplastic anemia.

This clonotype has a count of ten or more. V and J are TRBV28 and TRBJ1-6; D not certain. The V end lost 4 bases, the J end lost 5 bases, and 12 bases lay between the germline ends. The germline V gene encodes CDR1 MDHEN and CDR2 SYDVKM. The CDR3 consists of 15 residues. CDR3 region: CASSSPEFNNSPLHF. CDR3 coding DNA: TGTGCCAGCAGTTCGCCGGAGTTTAATAATTCACCCCTCCACTTT.

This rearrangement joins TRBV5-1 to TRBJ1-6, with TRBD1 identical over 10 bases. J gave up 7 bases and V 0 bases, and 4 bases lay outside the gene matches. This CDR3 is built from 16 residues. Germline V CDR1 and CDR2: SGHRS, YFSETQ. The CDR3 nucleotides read TGCGCCAGCAGCTTGGTCCCGGGACAGGGGAATTCACCCCTCCACTTT. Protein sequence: CASSLVPGQGNSPLHF.

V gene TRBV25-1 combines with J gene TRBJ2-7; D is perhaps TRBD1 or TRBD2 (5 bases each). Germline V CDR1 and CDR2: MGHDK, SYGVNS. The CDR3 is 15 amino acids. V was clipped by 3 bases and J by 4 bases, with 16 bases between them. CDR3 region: CASSDRQRAAYEQYF. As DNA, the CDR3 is TGTGCCAGCAGTGATAGACAGAGGGCGGCATACGAGCAGTACTTC.

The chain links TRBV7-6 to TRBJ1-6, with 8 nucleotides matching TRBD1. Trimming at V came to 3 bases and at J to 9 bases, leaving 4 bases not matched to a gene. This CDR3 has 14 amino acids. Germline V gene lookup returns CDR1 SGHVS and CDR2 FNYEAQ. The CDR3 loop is CASSFQGAGSPLHF. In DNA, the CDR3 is TGTGCCAGCAGCTTCCAGGGGGCAGGTTCACCCCTCCACTTT.

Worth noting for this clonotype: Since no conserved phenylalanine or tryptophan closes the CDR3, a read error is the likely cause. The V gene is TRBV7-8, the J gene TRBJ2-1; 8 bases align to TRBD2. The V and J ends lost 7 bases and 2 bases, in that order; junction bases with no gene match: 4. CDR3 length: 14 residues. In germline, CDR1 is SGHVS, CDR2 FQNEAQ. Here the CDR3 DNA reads TGTGCCAGCACCCAGACTAGCGCCTACAATGAGCAGTTCCTC. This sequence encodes CASTQTSAYNEQFL.

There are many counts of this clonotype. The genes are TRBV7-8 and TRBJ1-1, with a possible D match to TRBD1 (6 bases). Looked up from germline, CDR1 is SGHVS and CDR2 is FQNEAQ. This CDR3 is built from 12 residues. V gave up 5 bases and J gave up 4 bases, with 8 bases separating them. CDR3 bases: TGTGCCAGCAGCCCAGGGGTCACTGAAGCTTTCTTT. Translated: CASSPGVTEAFF.

The CDR3 DNA follows: TGTGCCAGCAGCGTGCAACGGGGTGATCAAGAGACCCAGTACTTC. Protein sequence: CASSVQRGDQETQYF. The chain recombines TRBV9 with TRBJ2-5, with D maybe TRBD2 (5 bases). The germline CDR1 and CDR2 sequences are SGDLS and YYNGEE. Trimming removed 2 bases from V and 2 bases from J, with 13 bases in between. The CDR3 totals 15 residues.

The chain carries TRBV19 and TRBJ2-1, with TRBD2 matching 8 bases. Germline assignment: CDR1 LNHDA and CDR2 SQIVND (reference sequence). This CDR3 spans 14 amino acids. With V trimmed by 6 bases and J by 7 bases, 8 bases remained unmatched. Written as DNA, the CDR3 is TGTGCCAGTAGAAAGAGCGGGGGAGATAATGAGCAGTTCTTC. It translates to CASRKSGGDNEQFF.